This T cell receptor (beta chain) was identified in a study of vaccination effects on CD4 cells after COVID-19 (dated 2022 in TCRdb). About the full investigation: Two doses of either the BNT162b2 or the mRNA-1273 mRNA SARS-CoV-2 vaccine were administered to participants. Altogether, some 11 COVID-19 convalescent patients and several SARS-CoV-2-naive healthy vaccine recipients made up the full study. Pre-vaccine samples were drawn from two convalescent patients 16 days and one week before the first dose, at 142 and 148 days after COVID-19 diagnosis. Cultures from other donors in the study were sequenced with the Oncomine TCR Beta short-read assay on an Illumina iSeq 100. The study compared SARS-CoV-2 spike-specific CD4+ TCR repertoires before and after mRNA vaccination in COVID-19 convalescent patients and infection-naive vaccine recipients.

Study-level results and caveats: The study was limited by a small number of convalescent patients and lacked early post-infection timepoints. Clones induced by infection and clones induced by vaccination both contracted markedly at late timepoints after vaccination, which fits with T cell responses waning over time. Among convalescent patients, the spike-reactive repertoire after vaccination was made up mainly of new vaccine-induced clones that were largely distinct from the clones induced by infection.

To identify antigen-specific CD4+ T cell clonotypes by their expansion, the ViraFEST assay first stimulated PBMC with viral peptide pools and then applied TCR sequencing. After less than 13 days of culture, CD4+ T cells were isolated with the EasySep CD4+ T cell isolation kit. Convalescent patients had PCR-confirmed SARS-CoV-2 infection between March and December 2020, before Alpha, Beta and Delta variants emerged in the United States. Approximately 2 million PBMC per well were cultured in IMDM with about 4.8% human AB serum, about 9.4 IU/ml IL-2 and gentamicin, plus 10 ug/ml peptides. Half of the culture medium was replaced with fresh IL-2-containing medium on days 3 and 7. Unless noted otherwise, every peptide stimulation condition was cultured in triplicate wells. PBMC were separated from whole blood using Ficoll-Paque Plus gradient centrifugation and were then either cryopreserved at -140C or used fresh. The QIAamp micro DNA kit was used to extract genomic DNA from the cultured CD4+ T cells.

Libraries were prepared through the immunoSEQ multiplex PCR assay. DNA from the cultured and isolated CD4+ T cells underwent TCR beta CDR3 sequencing. The published analysis was carried out like this. Non-productive TCR sequences were removed, reads were trimmed to the CDR3 region, and CDR3s of at least 7 amino acids were retained. Antigen-specific clonotypes were identified with the MANAFEST web app by comparing expansion in peptide wells against reference cultures. To be called positive, a clone needed expansion at FDR<0.05 compared with the reference and with all other wells, an odds ratio greater than 5, and a frequency greater than 0.1% in two replicate wells. A clonotype was called cross-reactive if it was significantly expanded both in SARS-CoV-2 spike wells and in at least one common cold coronavirus spike condition. CDR3 similarity was assessed by Levenshtein distance using the stringdist R package, and unrooted trees were constructed with ape in R 3.6.1. The source is immuneACCESS, and TCRdb retained only in-frame sequences with V and J called. Part of the clones is not carried over; for the studies checked, unresolved V genes explain less than half of this, and the remainder is unexplained. That table furnishes V, J and clone size, whereas the DNA furnished D and trimming. For this sample there are 21,000 or so clones; roughly 80% appear just once. Of the sample, roughly two fifths falls within the top ten clones.

As regards this clone: Its antigen target is currently unknown. No qualities accompany the bases; no much larger clone lies one base away.

This receptor was obtained from a human donor who had a prior SARS-CoV-2 infection. The sample here was CD4+ T cells from PBMCs cultured with a peptide pool, taken before COVID-19 vaccination.

Here is the DNA: TGTGCCAGCTCACCTCCAGGTGGCACAGATACGCAGTATTTT. This codes for CASSPPGGTDTQYF. The V gene is TRBV18 and the J gene is TRBJ2-3; there is no confident call for the D gene. The trim is 3 bases for V and 1 base for J, with a gap of 8 bases between the germline ends. According to the germline V gene, CDR1 reads KGHSH and CDR2 reads LQKENI. Inclusive of the bounding cysteine and phenylalanine, the CDR3 is 14 residues long. Solely the CDR3 DNA is kept, with 42 bases framed from the first base.